These 8 T cell receptor beta chains were all obtained from the same sample, sequenced in a study of long-term antiretroviral therapy in people with HIV. The libraries were made with immunoSEQ v3.0 at survey level. Produced via immunoSEQ multiplex PCR; TCRdb's table is partial and in-frame only. This sample carries roughly 15,000 clones, approximately 93% of them seen once, and the ten largest clones take 10% to 15%. The sequencing used unsorted PBMCs, collected 0.6 years after starting antiretroviral therapy. Receptor source: a woman aged 40 to 50 with HIV.

This clone was recorded only once. The chain is built from TRBV7-3 and TRBJ1-6; D remains unclear. Trimming took 5 bases from V and 4 from J, leaving 9 bases between them. The CDR3 sequence is 14 residues long. Germline CDR1 reads SGHTA; CDR2 reads FQGTGA. CDR3 bases: TGTGCCAGCAGCACCGGCCGGTATAATTCACCCCTCCACTTT. Its translation: CASSTGRYNSPLHF.

This chain connects TRBV2 to TRBJ1-1; maybe TRBD1 (5 bases). The V end was cut by 7 bases, the J end by 3 bases, with 15 bases between. This CDR3 region has 14 residues. Germline assignment: CDR1 SNHLY and CDR2 FYNNEI. The CDR3 region has the DNA TGTGCCAGCACCCGGAACGAAGGGGACACTGAAGCTTTCTTT. Its translation is CASTRNEGDTEAFF.

This chain links TRBV20-1 with TRBJ2-2; D not resolved. With 1 base removed from V and 6 bases from J, the gap between germline ends came to 3 bases. Germline CDR1 and CDR2: DFQATT and SNEGSKA (reference sequence). The CDR3 consists of 11 residues. CDR3 sequence reads: CSARGPGELFF. The DNA of the CDR3 is TGCAGTGCTAGAGGGCCCGGGGAGCTGTTTTTT.

The chain has TRBV7-8 and TRBJ2-7, with D possibly matching TRBD2 (5 bases). CDR3 length: 13 amino acids. V was cut by 0 bases and J by 4 bases, with 7 bases left in between. Germline V gives CDR1 SGHVS, CDR2 FQNEAQ. The CDR3 region is CASSLAGVYEQYF. The DNA for the CDR3 is TGTGCCAGCAGCTTAGCGGGAGTTTACGAGCAGTACTTC.

The chain couples TRBV2 to TRBJ1-2; 7 positions match TRBD1. The V gene end was trimmed by 6 bases and the J gene end by 4 bases; junction bases not matched to a gene: 5. The CDR3 is 13 amino acids. Looked up from germline, CDR1 is SNHLY and CDR2 is FYNNEI. CDR3 DNA sequence: TGTGCCAGCAGCCTGGACAGGACCTATGGCTACACCTTC. The encoded protein is CASSLDRTYGYTF. The variable domain in full, completed from reference TRBV2 and TRBJ1-2, reads EPEVTQTPSHQVTQMGQEVILRCVPISNHLYFYWYRQILGQKVEFLVSFYNNEISEKSEIFDDQFSVERPDGSNFTLKIRSTKLEDSAMYFCASSLDRTYGYTFGSGTRLTVV.

This sequence joins TRBV11-3 and TRBJ2-5; 7 bases align to TRBD1. This CDR3 comprises 14 residues. Germline V gene lookup returns CDR1 SGHNT and CDR2 YENEEA. J was trimmed by 1 base and V by 4 bases; bases with no gene match: 3. In nucleotides, the CDR3 is TGTGCCAGCAGCTCACAGGGGTTCCAAGAGACCCAGTACTTC. Encoded protein: CASSSQGFQETQYF.

The chain has TRBV2 and TRBJ1-6; 9 positions agree with TRBD1. Germline CDR1 and CDR2: SNHLY and FYNNEI. The V and J ends lost 6 bases and 6 bases, in that order; junction bases with no gene match: 6. The CDR3 runs to 15 residues. As DNA, the CDR3 is TGTGCCAGCAGGAGGACAGGGGCAAGTAATTCACCCCTCCACTTT. This translates into CASRRTGASNSPLHF.

CDR3 in DNA: TGTGCCATCAGTGGTTCAACAGGATCTGAGCAGTTCTTC. Amino acid sequence: CAISGSTGSEQFF. The chain links TRBV10-3 to TRBJ2-1; the D gene is possibly TRBD1 (5 bases). The ends were cut back, 4 bases at V and 9 bases at J, with 13 bases in the middle. The CDR3 length is 13 residues. The germline CDR1 and CDR2 sequences are ENHRY and SYGVKD.